Reported below is one T cell receptor beta chain. Its cognate antigen is unknown. The table came from immunoSEQ multiplex PCR; TCRdb's copy has only in-frame clones and leaves some out. The table records 250,000 to 400,000 clones, approximately 88% of them present only once. These data belong to a study of cytomegalovirus exposure and HLA in healthy donors. Study findings and constraints: The authors listed 150 or so TCR beta chains as cytomegalovirus-associated. High sensitivity and specificity were reportedly achieved when the classifier diagnosed cytomegalovirus status. The tendency of first-cohort TCR clusters to co-occur in the approximately 120 validation repertoires was identified by a subsequent analysis.

The sample taken for sequencing was PBMCs. This TCR was recovered from a man aged 25 to 40 in good health and CMV-seronegative.

In DNA form, the CDR3 reads TGCGCCAGCAGCCAAGCCCAGGGATGGAACACTGAAGCTTTCTTT. Translated: CASSQAQGWNTEAFF. The chain is built from TRBV4-1 and TRBJ1-1; D might be TRBD1 (5 bases). CDR1 is MGHRA and CDR2 is YSYEKL in the germline V gene. This CDR3 contains 15 residues. Trimming removed 1 base at V and 1 base at J, with 10 bases between.